This T cell receptor beta chain was identified in a study of response to subunit inactivated influenza vaccine. Points from the study as a whole: The authors suggested that few new T cells are recruited per seasonal influenza vaccination.

Comment on this clonotype: Its antigen is not identified.

TCRdb passed the RT-PCR reads through MiXCR, listing each CDR3 protein once. The sample yields a few hundred thousand distinct CDR3 sequences, about 11% seen once. V was pared by 4 bases and J by 6 bases, with 19 bases between. The CDR3 extends over 15 amino acids. CDR1 is SGHTA, CDR2 FQGNSA, per germline. These records were also assigned to another study, of T cells expressing NK-cell markers. That study reports: Libraries used 5'RACE template switching adding universal primer site and UMIs. A handful of donors showed these clonotypes also leading the CD3+CD56-NKG2C+ fraction.

The origin of this receptor is a man aged 50-59 years who received an inactivated influenza vaccine. This chain uses TRBV7-2 with TRBJ2-7; weak D call: TRBD1 (6 bases). This specimen consisted of PBMCs from blood, obtained on the day of vaccination. CDR3 sequence: CASSYSAQGWGEQYF. DNA of the CDR3: TGTGCCAGCAGCTACAGCGCGCAGGGGTGGGGCGAGCAGTACTTC.